A selection of T cell receptor beta chains follows, all from one sample in a study of T cells in Graves' hyperthyroidism and ophthalmopathy. TCRdb processed the multiplex PCR reads anew with MiXCR; each CDR3 protein has one entry. The data show 300,000 to 400,000 distinct CDR3 sequences, with around 14% seen just once and under 30% held by the top ten. Material for sequencing was blood. These receptors all stem from a woman in her thirties with Graves' hyperthyroidism. Each CDR3 is given with its conserved first and last residue. A D gene is named only where the DNA matches it firmly. The size of a clone is reported for some rows only, either as once, few or many, or as a class for expanded clones.

D,length,V,J,size,CDR3,DNA
-,14,TRBV20-1,TRBJ2-5,-,CSAISLRDQETQYF,TGCAGTGCTATCTCGCTCCGGGACCAAGAGACCCAGTACTTC
-,14,TRBV6-1,TRBJ2-2,-,CASSEGVHTGELFF,TGTGCCAGCAGTGAAGGGGTCCATACCGGGGAGCTGTTTTTT
TRBD1,15,TRBV3-1,TRBJ1-2,-,CASSQTGTGRYGYTF,TGTGCCAGCAGCCAAACCGGGACAGGGCGCTATGGCTACACCTTC
-,17,TRBV29-1,TRBJ2-5,-,CSVEDWSGDAPQETQYF,TGCAGCGTTGAAGACTGGTCAGGGGACGCCCCCCAAGAGACCCAGTACTTC
-,14,TRBV10-3,TRBJ2-1,few,CATTYSAWYNEQFF,TGTGCCACGACATATAGCGCTTGGTACAATGAGCAGTTCTTC
-,11,TRBV5-1,TRBJ2-1,-,CASSLEGSQFF,TGCGCCAGCAGCTTGGAGGGGTCGCAGTTCTTC
-,14,TRBV28,TRBJ2-3,many,CAVIRAGETDTQYF,TGTGCCGTAATAAGGGCAGGGGAGACAGATACGCAGTATTTT
TRBD1,15,TRBV5-1,TRBJ2-3,few,CASSFRDRGSDTQYF,TGCGCCAGCAGCTTCCGGGACAGGGGCTCAGATACGCAGTATTTT
-,13,TRBV4-1,TRBJ2-6,-,CASSQVGANVLTF,TGCGCCAGCAGCCAAGTGGGGGCCAACGTCCTGACTTTC
TRBD1,14,TRBV10-3,TRBJ2-3,many,CATFRDRAADTQYF,TGTGCCACCTTCCGGGACAGGGCGGCAGATACGCAGTATTTT
-,14,TRBV11-2,TRBJ2-2,-,CASSLESGVGELFF,TGTGCCAGCAGCTTAGAGTCGGGGGTCGGGGAGCTGTTTTTT
-,13,TRBV30,TRBJ1-2,-,CAWTSRGGYGYTF,TGTGCCTGGACTTCGCGTGGCGGCTATGGCTACACCTTC
-,15,TRBV7-6,TRBJ1-1,-,CASSSNRAGNTEAFF,TGTGCCAGCAGCTCCAACCGGGCGGGGAACACTGAAGCTTTCTTT
-,16,TRBV6-5,TRBJ2-5,many,CASSYDGGAPKETQYF,TGTGCCAGCAGTTACGATGGGGGGGCTCCGAAAGAGACCCAGTACTTC
TRBD1,13,TRBV7-9,TRBJ2-3,few,CASSLGDRDTQYF,TGTGCCAGCAGCTTAGGGGACAGAGATACGCAGTATTTT
-,16,TRBV11-2,TRBJ2-1,many,CASSLVGGGPGNEQFF,TGTGCCAGCAGCTTAGTAGGGGGAGGGCCGGGGAATGAGCAGTTCTTC
-,16,TRBV18,TRBJ2-7,-,CASSPPVSGRQGEQYF,TGTGCCAGCTCACCACCAGTGTCGGGGAGGCAGGGCGAGCAGTACTTC
-,13,TRBV19,TRBJ2-5,few,CASSPRAGETQYF,TGTGCCAGTAGCCCGCGGGCTGGCGAGACCCAGTACTTC
TRBD2,17,TRBV7-2,TRBJ2-2,few,CASRFTAYSGRTGELFF,TGTGCCAGCAGATTTACCGCGTATAGCGGGAGGACCGGGGAGCTGTTTTTT
-,16,TRBV7-6,TRBJ2-1,many,CASSPSSQGGSNEQFF,TGTGCCAGCAGCCCGTCGAGCCAGGGAGGTTCCAATGAGCAGTTCTTC
-,12,TRBV20-1,TRBJ2-5,few,CSARREIETQYF,TGCAGTGCTCGCCGGGAAATAGAGACCCAGTACTTC
TRBD1,15,TRBV7-2,TRBJ1-1,many,CASSLLGQGVTEAFF,TGTGCCAGCAGCTTGTTAGGACAGGGGGTCACTGAAGCTTTCTTT
TRBD2,16,TRBV20-1,TRBJ2-1,many,CSAPGLAGGRIKEQFF,TGCAGTGCTCCGGGACTAGCGGGAGGTCGGATTAAAGAGCAGTTCTTC
-,14,TRBV10-3,TRBJ1-1,few,CAISESRQVAEAFF,TGTGCCATCAGTGAGTCGAGGCAGGTGGCTGAAGCTTTCTTT
-,12,TRBV28,TRBJ1-1,many,CASSLYRNEAFF,TGTGCCAGCAGTTTGTATAGGAATGAAGCTTTCTTT
-,15,TRBV15,TRBJ1-3,-,CATSNFVGDGNTIYF,TGTGCCACCAGCAATTTCGTGGGGGATGGAAACACCATATATTTT
-,14,TRBV19,TRBJ2-5,-,CASSIGETQETQYF,TGTGCCAGTAGTATCGGCGAAACGCAAGAGACCCAGTACTTC
TRBD2,15,TRBV28,TRBJ2-7,-,CASSFSGGSSYEQYF,TGTGCCAGCAGTTTTAGCGGCGGGAGCTCCTACGAGCAGTACTTC
TRBD1,16,TRBV9,TRBJ1-2,many,CASSSRSGQPGGGYTF,TGTGCCAGCAGCAGCAGATCGGGACAGCCCGGTGGGGGCTACACCTTC
TRBD1,16,TRBV6-2/TRBV6-3,TRBJ2-7,few,CASRARPGQGRNEQYF,TGTGCCAGCCGGGCGCGCCCGGGACAGGGTCGGAACGAGCAGTACTTC
-,13,TRBV18,TRBJ1-1,many,CASSPEMNTEAFF,TGTGCCAGCTCACCTGAGATGAACACTGAAGCTTTCTTT
TRBD2,22,TRBV12-3/TRBV12-4,TRBJ2-3,many,CASSASPGLAGAQIVGTDTQYF,TGTGCCAGCAGTGCATCCCCGGGACTAGCGGGAGCCCAAATTGTCGGCACAGATACGCAGTATTTT
TRBD2,12,TRBV11-3,TRBJ2-1,many,CASSSSGFEQFF,TGTGCCAGCAGTTCTAGCGGGTTTGAGCAGTTCTTC
TRBD2,15,TRBV2,TRBJ2-3,few,CASSGLAGRMDTQYF,TGTGCCAGCAGCGGACTAGCGGGAAGAATGGATACGCAGTATTTT
-,15,TRBV7-2,TRBJ2-7,-,CASSLSTGTSYEQYF,TGTGCCAGCAGCTTATCTACCGGGACCTCCTACGAGCAGTACTTC
-,13,TRBV5-1,TRBJ2-5,many,CASSQGRGETQYF,TGCGCCAGCAGCCAAGGGCGCGGAGAGACCCAGTACTTC
-,16,TRBV14,TRBJ1-1,many,CASSPSTDTMNTEAFF,TGTGCCAGCAGCCCGTCGACAGACACCATGAACACTGAAGCTTTCTTT
-,14,TRBV11-2,TRBJ2-2,few,CASGRGRNTGELFF,TGTGCCAGCGGCAGGGGTCGGAACACCGGGGAGCTGTTTTTT
-,13,TRBV12-3/TRBV12-4,TRBJ2-7,many,CASSRAATYEQYF,TGTGCCTCGTCGAGGGCAGCTACCTACGAGCAGTACTTC
-,15,TRBV19,TRBJ2-7,few,CASSRYLRSSYEQYF,TGTGCCAGTAGTAGGTACCTCAGGAGCTCCTACGAGCAGTACTTC
-,15,TRBV14,TRBJ1-6,few,CASSQERGYNSPLHF,TGTGCCAGCAGCCAAGAAAGGGGGTACAATTCACCCCTCCACTTT
TRBD2,17,TRBV27,TRBJ2-2,many,CASSLRTSGRNTGELFF,TGTGCCAGCAGTCTACGGACTAGCGGGAGGAACACCGGGGAGCTGTTTTTT
-,14,TRBV20-1,TRBJ2-2,many,CSARRAGNTGELFF,TGCAGTGCCAGAAGGGCGGGGAACACCGGGGAGCTGTTTTTT
-,14,TRBV19,TRBJ2-1,few,CASTQGQGNNEQFF,TGTGCCAGTACCCAAGGGCAGGGGAACAATGAGCAGTTCTTC
TRBD2,18,TRBV4-2,TRBJ2-7,-,CASSQAVMAGGGYYEQYF,TGTGCCAGCAGCCAAGCGGTTATGGCGGGGGGAGGGTATTACGAGCAGTACTTC
-,14,TRBV28,TRBJ1-1,-,CASSSPLGHTEAFF,TGTGCCAGCAGTTCTCCCTTGGGTCACACTGAAGCTTTCTTT
-,14,TRBV7-9,TRBJ2-7,many,CASSPQDSTYEQYF,TGTGCCAGCAGCCCGCAAGACAGCACCTACGAGCAGTACTTC
TRBD2,17,TRBV6-2/TRBV6-3,TRBJ2-3,many,CASSYSRTSGEPHTQYF,TGTGCCAGCAGTTACTCTAGGACTAGCGGAGAACCACATACGCAGTATTTT